These 27 T cell receptor beta chains were sequenced from one sample in a study of CXCR3 chemokines and chemotherapy response in bladder cancer. TCRdb reprocessed the PCR reads via MiXCR and lists one record per CDR3 protein. The sample yields roughly 2,600 distinct CDR3 sequences, roughly a tenth seen once. The sample was acquired from a patient whose treatment included neoadjuvant chemotherapy. Every receptor here comes from a human donor with bladder cancer that responded to neoadjuvant chemotherapy.

In regard to this clonotype: The likely explanation is a read error, given a far larger clone one base away. The chain couples TRBV24-1 to TRBJ2-4; 7 positions match TRBD2. Germline trimming cut 4 bases from V and 13 bases from J; bases unmatched to any gene: 9. The CDR3 consists of 13 residues. Germline assignment: CDR1 KGHDR and CDR2 SFDVKD. The CDR3 nucleotides are TGTGCCACCAGTGAAGGAGCGGGAATTGAGCAGTACTTC. This gives the protein CATSEGAGIEQYF.

This clonotype occurred many times. The chain uses TRBV15 and TRBJ2-2; TRBD2 matches at 7 bases. V trimming: 1 base; J trimming: 2 bases; junction bases outside the gene matches: 4. The CDR3 has 16 amino acids. Germline CDR1 and CDR2: LNHNV and YYDKDF (reference sequence). The CDR3 DNA reads as TGTGCCACCAGCAGAGTGTGGGGGGGAAACACCGGGGAGCTGTTTTTT. It specifies CATSRVWGGNTGELFF.

This clonotype appeared many times. The chain uses TRBV24-1 and TRBJ1-5; D is unresolved. The germline V gene has CDR1 KGHDR and CDR2 SFDVKD. V was shortened by 5 bases and J by 6 bases, with 16 bases between the two germline ends. The CDR3 has 15 residues. CDR3 nucleotide sequence: TGTGCCACCAGTGCCTCGGCAGGCTTGGGTCAGCCCCAGCATTTT. Amino acid sequence: CATSASAGLGQPQHF.

As for this clonotype: Given a far larger clone just one base away, this is likely a sequencing read error. The V gene is TRBV19, the J gene TRBJ2-1, with D possibly being TRBD1 or TRBD2 (6 bases each). The germline V and J ends were trimmed by 3 bases and 10 bases, with 10 bases remaining between them. The germline V gene encodes CDR1 LNHDA and CDR2 SQIVND (reference sequence). This CDR3 region has 12 residues. As DNA, the CDR3 is TGTGCCAGTAGTATTTTCGGGGGCGAGCAGTTCTTC. This translates into CASSIFGGEQFF.

This clonotype was seen only a few times. The J gene is TRBJ1-4, the V gene TRBV12-3 or TRBV12-4, with D tentatively TRBD1 (5 bases). V was shortened by 3 bases and J by 12 bases, with 14 bases between the two germline ends. The length of the CDR3 is 13 residues. CDR3 protein: CASSFWGGSELFF. Written as DNA, the CDR3 is TGTGCCAGCAGTTTCTGGGGGGGTTCCGAACTGTTTTTT.

This clonotype is medium-sized in the sample. This chain joins TRBV27 and TRBJ2-1, with D perhaps matching TRBD2 (6 bases). CDR1 MNHEY and CDR2 SMNVEV come from the germline V gene (reference sequence). This CDR3 spans 15 amino acids. The V and J ends lost 6 bases and 3 bases respectively, with 15 bases between them. The CDR3 reads CASRTWRRDYNEQFF. The CDR3 bases are TGTGCCAGCAGAACTTGGAGGAGGGACTACAATGAGCAGTTCTTC.

This clonotype is medium-sized by share. V usage is TRBV7-2 and J usage is TRBJ2-6, with D possibly matching TRBD1 (6 bases). Germline assignment: CDR1 SGHTA and CDR2 FQGNSA. V lost 3 bases to trimming and J lost 0 bases, with 12 bases between them. The CDR3 is 17 residues long. Here the CDR3 DNA reads TGTGCCAGCAGCTTGCGACAGGTACACTCTGGGGCCAACGTCCTGACTTTC. This encodes CASSLRQVHSGANVLTF.

By share, this clonotype ranks as medium-sized. The CDR3 here is CASNQLAGFSDTQYF. CDR3 nucleotides: TGTGCCAGCAACCAACTAGCGGGGTTCAGTGATACGCAGTATTTT. The chain couples TRBV5-6 to TRBJ2-3; 10 bases fit TRBD2. V was clipped by 6 bases and J by 6 bases; unmatched bases: 10. The CDR3 is 15 residues long. Per the germline V gene, CDR1 is SGHDT and CDR2 is YYEEEE.

The chain is built from TRBV6-6 and TRBJ1-1; 7 positions match TRBD1. Per germline, CDR1 MNHNY and CDR2 SVGAGI (reference sequence). CDR3 length: 15 amino acids. With 2 bases clipped from V and 7 bases from J, the junction kept 10 bases outside the gene matches. In DNA form, the CDR3 reads TGTGCCAGCAGTTACGGCGACAGGGTCCGCTTTGAAGCTTTCTTT. It is translated as CASSYGDRVRFEAFF.

This clonotype was seen repeatedly, ten times or more. The chain has TRBV5-6 and TRBJ1-2, with unresolved D. The CDR3 runs to 14 residues. Trimming removed 2 bases from V and 2 bases from J, with 10 bases in between. The germline V gene encodes CDR1 SGHDT and CDR2 YYEEEE. DNA for the CDR3: TGTGCCAGCAGCTTTGAATCAGCAAACTATGGCTACACCTTC. Its translation is CASSFESANYGYTF.

This clonotype is labeled medium-sized. The rearrangement uses TRBV7-9 and TRBJ1-2; TRBD1 agrees at 7 bases. The CDR3 consists of 13 residues. Germline lookup yields CDR1 SEHNR and CDR2 FQNEAQ (reference sequence). The V gene end was trimmed by 3 bases and the J gene end by 4 bases; junction bases not matched to a gene: 2. CDR3 protein: CASSLGTAYGYTF. For the CDR3, the DNA is TGTGCCAGCAGCTTGGGGACAGCCTATGGCTACACCTTC. The whole variable domain, remainder taken from reference TRBV7-9 and TRBJ1-2, is DTGVSQNPRHKITKRGQNVTFRCDPISEHNRLYWYRQTLGQGPEFLTYFQNEAQLEKSRLLSDRFSAERPKGSFSTLEIQRTEQGDSAMYLCASSLGTAYGYTFGSGTRLTVV.

The J gene is TRBJ2-1, the V gene TRBV4-1; the D gene is possibly TRBD2 (5 bases). V dropped 0 bases and J dropped 5 bases, with 11 bases sitting between them. The CDR3 has 15 amino acids. Germline V gene lookup returns CDR1 MGHRA and CDR2 YSYEKL. The CDR3 here is CASSQDLQRHNEQFF. The DNA for the CDR3 is TGCGCCAGCAGCCAAGATTTACAGCGGCACAATGAGCAGTTCTTC.

On this clonotype: A far larger clone is just one base off, so this is likely a read error. This CDR3 reads CASSERVAGGLWQFF. The CDR3 bases are TGTGCCAGCAGTGAGAGGGTAGCGGGGGGGCTATGGCAGTTCTTC. V usage is TRBV6-1 and J usage is TRBJ2-1; 11 bases line up with TRBD2. The CDR3 contains 15 residues. V lost 3 bases and J lost 12; bases outside the gene matches: 10. Looked up from germline, CDR1 is MNHNS and CDR2 is SASEGT.

This clonotype came up many times. This chain uses TRBV12-3 or TRBV12-4 with TRBJ2-1; 7 nucleotides match TRBD1. V dropped 3 bases and J dropped 2; count of bases not matched to a gene: 4. The CDR3 spans 15 residues. The CDR3 sequence is CASSFQQGTYNEQFF. The DNA for the CDR3 is TGTGCCAGCAGTTTCCAACAGGGGACCTACAATGAGCAGTTCTTC.

This rearrangement joins TRBV2 to TRBJ1-2; 7 bases line up with TRBD1. The CDR3 consists of 14 residues. CDR1 is SNHLY, CDR2 FYNNEI, per germline. V gave up 3 bases and J gave up 4 bases; unmatched junction bases: 5. The CDR3 region has the DNA TGTGCCAGCAGTGACAACAGGGGAGCCTATGGCTACACCTTC. Protein: CASSDNRGAYGYTF.

Remarks on this clonotype: A much larger clone is a single base away; this may be a read error. This chain joins TRBV29-1 and TRBJ1-3; D is perhaps TRBD1 (5 bases). In germline, CDR1 is SQVTM, CDR2 ANQGSEA. This CDR3 has 13 amino acids. The CDR3 loop is CSVGDRSGSTIYF. The CDR3 bases are TGCAGCGTTGGGGACCGGTCTGGAAGCACCATATATTTT. The variable domain in full, with the rest retrieved from reference TRBV29-1 and TRBJ1-3, is SAVISQKPSRDICQRGTSLTIQCQVDSQVTMMFWYRQQPGQSLTLIATANQGSEATYESGFVIDKFPISRPNLTFSTLTVSNMSPEDSSIYLCSVGDRSGSTIYFGEGSWLTVV.

By share of the sample, this clonotype is medium-sized (0.01 to 0.1%). V and J are TRBV7-2 and TRBJ2-7; tentatively, D is TRBD2 (6 bases). The CDR3 contains 13 residues. V lost 6 bases, J lost 4 bases, and 13 bases lay in between. Germline V gene lookup returns CDR1 SGHTA and CDR2 FQGNSA. The CDR3 is CASSWGGGYEQYF. The CDR3 region has the DNA TGTGCCAGCAGTTGGGGAGGAGGGTACGAGCAGTACTTC.

This rearrangement joins TRBV5-5 to TRBJ2-7, with D hard to call. Germline values: CDR1 SGHKS, CDR2 YYEKEE (reference sequence). V lost 0 bases to trimming and J lost 3 bases, with 13 bases between them. CDR3 length: 15 amino acids. As DNA, the CDR3 is TGTGCCAGCAGCTTGGGCCCCAGGTTGAGCTACGAGCAGTACTTC. It is translated as CASSLGPRLSYEQYF.

Within the sample, this clonotype is medium-sized. V is TRBV24-1 and J is TRBJ2-5, with D perhaps TRBD2 (5 bases). The CDR3 loop spans 14 amino acids. Trimming shortened V by 7 bases and J by 3 bases, and 14 bases separated the two germline ends. In germline, CDR1 is KGHDR, CDR2 SFDVKD. CDR3 bases: TGTGCCACCAGCCCTCCCGACGGGAAAGAGACCCAGTACTTC. Amino acid sequence: CATSPPDGKETQYF.

This clonotype has only a few counts. The rearrangement joins TRBV5-5 to TRBJ1-4; D might be TRBD1 (6 bases). CDR1 and CDR2 (germline): SGHKS, YYEKEE (reference sequence). Trimming removed 4 bases from V and 4 bases from J, with 11 bases in between. The CDR3 is made up of 14 amino acids. The CDR3 DNA follows: TGTGCCAGCAGCCGCCGGACAGTTAATGAAAAACTGTTTTTT. Translating it yields CASSRRTVNEKLFF.

Many counts were recorded for this clonotype. The chain employs TRBV5-6 and TRBJ1-4; D possibly corresponds to TRBD1 (6 bases). Germline CDR1 reads SGHDT; CDR2 reads YYEEEE. CDR3 length equals 16 residues. The V gene lost 3 bases and the J gene lost 3 bases, with 15 bases spanning the gap. CDR3 loop: CASSSGAGTANEKLFF. CDR3 DNA: TGTGCCAGCAGCTCGGGGGCAGGGACGGCTAATGAAAAACTGTTTTTT.

This chain joins TRBV10-3 and TRBJ1-6; 8 bases map to TRBD1. Germline V gives CDR1 ENHRY, CDR2 SYGVKD. This CDR3 contains 16 residues. J gave up 6 bases and V 2 bases, and 6 bases lay outside the gene matches. In DNA, the CDR3 is TGTGCCATCAGTGAGGCGACGGACAGGGTTAATTCACCCCTCCACTTT. Translation: CAISEATDRVNSPLHF.

The J gene is TRBJ2-2, the V gene TRBV11-2; D is uncertain. Germline CDR1 SGHAT, CDR2 FQNNGV. V was cut by 5 bases and J by 4 bases, with 17 bases left in between. The CDR3 covers 16 residues. The CDR3 reads CASSPVGRTSTGELFF. In nucleotides, the CDR3 is TGTGCCAGCAGCCCAGTCGGACGGACCTCCACCGGGGAGCTGTTTTTT.

This clonotype is deemed medium-sized. This chain links TRBV10-3 with TRBJ2-7, with TRBD1 matching over 9 bases. The V segment lost 2 bases and the J segment 2 bases; nucleotides outside the gene matches: 7. CDR1 is ENHRY and CDR2 is SYGVKD in the germline V gene. This CDR3 has 16 amino acids. The CDR3 region has the DNA TGTGCCATCAGTGAGGGGACAGGGAGTCGCCCCTACGAGCAGTACTTC. It is translated as CAISEGTGSRPYEQYF.

This clonotype was recorded at least ten times. This rearrangement joins TRBV2 to TRBJ2-3, with 7 bases fitting TRBD2. V was pared by 6 bases and J by 3 bases, with 9 bases of the junction left unmatched. Per germline, CDR1 SNHLY and CDR2 FYNNEI. The CDR3 has 15 residues. The chain's CDR3 is CASRKRGGATDTQYF. Here the CDR3 DNA reads TGTGCCAGCAGGAAAAGGGGAGGGGCGACAGATACGCAGTATTTT.

This clonotype was found many times. J is TRBJ1-6 and V is TRBV15, with D possibly TRBD1 on 6 matching bases. Between the trimmed V and J ends, which lost 3 bases and 5 bases, there was a span of 11 bases. The CDR3 has 15 residues. The germline gives CDR1 LNHNV, CDR2 YYDKDF (reference sequence). CDR3 nucleotides: TGTGCCACCAGCAGCTGGGGGGCCAATAATTCACCCCTCCACTTT. Translated, it gives CATSSWGANNSPLHF.

In its sample, this clonotype was seen many times. The V gene is TRBV20-1, the J gene TRBJ2-3; D possibly corresponds to TRBD1 (5 bases). Germline V gene data show CDR1 as DFQATT and CDR2 as SNEGSKA (reference sequence). CDR3 length equals 16 residues. Between the trimmed V and J ends, which lost 6 bases and 0 bases, there was a span of 19 bases. The CDR3 sequence: CSALIGEKTSTDTQYF. The CDR3 DNA follows: TGCAGTGCACTAATAGGGGAAAAAACTAGCACAGATACGCAGTATTTT.